This T cell receptor (beta chain) stems from a study of CD8 T cells in ankylosing spondylitis. CDR1 and CDR2 from the germline V gene are LNHNV and YYDKDF (reference sequence). V was clipped by 0 bases and J by 0 bases, with 18 bases between them. This CDR3 spans 19 amino acids. MiXCR was run by TCRdb on the 5' RACE reads, yielding one entry per CDR3 protein. The sample holds 500,000 to 650,000 distinct CDR3 sequences, 5.3% seen once. Study results and limitations: A motif of 7 to 9 highly homologous TCR beta variants was seen as apparently characteristic of ankylosing spondylitis blood.

This clonotype was counted many times. Its antigen remains unknown. The chain combines TRBV15 with TRBJ1-5; no clear D gene. Source material: blood, either unsorted or a sorted T cell fraction (not recorded which). This TCR came from a male donor with ankylosing spondylitis. Written as DNA, the CDR3 is TGTGCCACCAGCAGAGATTTAACGCGAGGGCTAGATAGCAATCAGCCCCAGCATTTT. Encoded protein: CATSRDLTRGLDSNQPQHF.